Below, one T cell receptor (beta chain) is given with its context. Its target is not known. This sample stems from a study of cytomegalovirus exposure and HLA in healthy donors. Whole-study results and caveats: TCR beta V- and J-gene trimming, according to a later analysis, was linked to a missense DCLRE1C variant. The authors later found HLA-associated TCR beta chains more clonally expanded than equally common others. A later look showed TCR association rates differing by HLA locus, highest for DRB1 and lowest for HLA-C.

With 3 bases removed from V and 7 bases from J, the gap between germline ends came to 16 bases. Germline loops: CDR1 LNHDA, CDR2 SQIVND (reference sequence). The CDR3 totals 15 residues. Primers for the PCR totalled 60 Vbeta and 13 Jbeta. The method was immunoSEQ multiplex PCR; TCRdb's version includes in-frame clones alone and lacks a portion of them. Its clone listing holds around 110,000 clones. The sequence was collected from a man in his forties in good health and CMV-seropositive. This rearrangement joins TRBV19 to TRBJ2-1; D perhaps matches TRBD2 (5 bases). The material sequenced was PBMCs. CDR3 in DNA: TGTGCCAGTAGTATGGTCAGCGGAGTGGCAAATGAGCAGTTCTTC. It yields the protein CASSMVSGVANEQFF.